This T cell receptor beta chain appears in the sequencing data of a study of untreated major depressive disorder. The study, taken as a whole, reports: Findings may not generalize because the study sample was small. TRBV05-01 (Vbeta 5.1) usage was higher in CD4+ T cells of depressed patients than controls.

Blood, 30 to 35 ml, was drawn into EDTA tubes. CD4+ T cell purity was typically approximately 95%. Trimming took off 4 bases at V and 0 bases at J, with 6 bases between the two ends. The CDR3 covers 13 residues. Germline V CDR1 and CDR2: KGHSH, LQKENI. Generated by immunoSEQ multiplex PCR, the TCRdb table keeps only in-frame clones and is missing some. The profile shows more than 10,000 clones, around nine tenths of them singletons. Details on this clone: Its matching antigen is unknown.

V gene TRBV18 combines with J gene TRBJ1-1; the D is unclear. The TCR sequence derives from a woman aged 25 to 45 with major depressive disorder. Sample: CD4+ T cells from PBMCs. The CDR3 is CASSLEVNTEAFF. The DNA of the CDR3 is TGTGCCAGCTCACTTGAGGTGAACACTGAAGCTTTCTTT.